This TCR beta chain was identified during a study of shared clonotypes between healthy human individuals. Assay used: immunoSEQ multiplex PCR; TCRdb lists only in-frame clones, some missing. The repertoire consists of roughly 2,300,000 clones, with about nine tenths occurring once and the leading ten covering about 0.36%. CDR3 length: 15 residues. Trimming took 8 bases from V and 3 from J, leaving 20 bases between them. The germline V gene encodes CDR1 SGHTA and CDR2 FQGTGA. The sequence was collected from a man younger than 35 in good health. Some clones in this sample may be carry-over from other donors' samples. The J gene is TRBJ2-7, the V gene TRBV7-3; TRBD1 might be the D (7 bases). The sequenced sample consisted of naive CD4+ T cells from PBMCs. Specified subset: CD45RA+ positively selected. The CDR3: CASSSLVRGVYEQYF. DNA for the CDR3: TGTGCCAGCTCTAGTCTCGTCAGGGGGGTCTACGAGCAGTACTTC.